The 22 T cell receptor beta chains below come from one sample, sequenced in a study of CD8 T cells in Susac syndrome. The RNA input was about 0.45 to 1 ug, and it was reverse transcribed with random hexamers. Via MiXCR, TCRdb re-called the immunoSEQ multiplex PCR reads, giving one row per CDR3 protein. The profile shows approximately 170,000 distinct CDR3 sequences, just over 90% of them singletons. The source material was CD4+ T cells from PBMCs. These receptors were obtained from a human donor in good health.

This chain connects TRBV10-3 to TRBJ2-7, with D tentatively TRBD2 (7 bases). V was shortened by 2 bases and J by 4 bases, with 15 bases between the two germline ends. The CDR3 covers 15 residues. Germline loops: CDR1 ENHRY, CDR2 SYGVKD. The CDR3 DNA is TGTGCCATCAGTGAGATTTCGGGGGGCGGTTACGAGCAGTACTTC. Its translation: CAISEISGGGYEQYF.

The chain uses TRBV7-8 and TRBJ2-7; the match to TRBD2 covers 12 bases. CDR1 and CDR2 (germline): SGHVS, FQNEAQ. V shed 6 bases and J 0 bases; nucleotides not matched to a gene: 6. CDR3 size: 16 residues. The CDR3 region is CASSYLAGGSSYEQYF. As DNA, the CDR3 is TGTGCCAGCAGTTATCTAGCGGGGGGGAGCTCCTACGAGCAGTACTTC.

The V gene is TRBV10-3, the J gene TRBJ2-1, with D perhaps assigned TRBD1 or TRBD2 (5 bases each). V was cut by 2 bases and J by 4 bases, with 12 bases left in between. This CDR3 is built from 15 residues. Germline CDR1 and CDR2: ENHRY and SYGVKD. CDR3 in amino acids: CAISEPGLDYNEQFF. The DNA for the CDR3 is TGTGCCATCAGTGAGCCGGGGCTCGATTACAATGAGCAGTTCTTC.

CDR3 loop: CAFKGPGNSPLHF. The CDR3 nucleotides read TGTGCCTTTAAAGGCCCGGGCAATTCACCCCTCCACTTT. The chain combines TRBV6-1 with TRBJ1-6; D is undetermined. This CDR3 region has 13 residues. The germline V gene encodes CDR1 MNHNS and CDR2 SASEGT. V was cut by 11 bases and J by 7 bases, with 15 bases left in between.

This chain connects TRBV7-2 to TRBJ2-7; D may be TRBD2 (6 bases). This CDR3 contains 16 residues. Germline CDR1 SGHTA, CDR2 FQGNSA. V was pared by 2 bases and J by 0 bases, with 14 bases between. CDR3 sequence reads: CASSLIDAGFSYEQYF. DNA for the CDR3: TGTGCCAGCAGCTTAATCGACGCGGGATTCTCCTACGAGCAGTACTTC.

The CDR3 region is CASGGGGGLSYNEQFF. The CDR3 DNA sequence: TGTGCCAGCGGGGGGGGCGGGGGCCTCTCCTACAATGAGCAGTTCTTC. V and J are TRBV6-2 or TRBV6-3 and TRBJ2-1, with D perhaps TRBD2 (7 bases). The CDR3 loop spans 16 amino acids. The germline CDR1 and CDR2 sequences are MNHEY and SVGEGT. V dropped 8 bases and J dropped 0 bases, with 17 bases sitting between them.

The CDR3 nucleotides read TGCGCCAGCAGCCACCCGACCGGGTCTAGGCGCAATCAGCCCCAGCATTTT. It is translated as CASSHPTGSRRNQPQHF. The chain carries TRBV4-1 and TRBJ1-5; D remains unclear. The CDR3 runs 17 residues. Germline CDR1 is MGHRA and CDR2 is YSYEKL. Trimming shortened V by 3 bases and J by 2 bases, and 17 bases separated the two germline ends.

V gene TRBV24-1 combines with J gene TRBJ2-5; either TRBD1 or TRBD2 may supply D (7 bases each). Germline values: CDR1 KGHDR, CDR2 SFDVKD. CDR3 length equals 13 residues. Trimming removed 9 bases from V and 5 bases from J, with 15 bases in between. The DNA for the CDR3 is TGTGCCACCGGCCAGGGGGGGCGGGAGACCCAGTACTTC. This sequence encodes CATGQGGRETQYF.

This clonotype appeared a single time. Here the CDR3 reads CASSPATASTDTQYF. The CDR3 DNA follows: TGTGCCAGCTCACCAGCGACAGCCAGCACAGATACGCAGTATTTT. The chain employs TRBV18 and TRBJ2-3; TRBD1 might be the D (5 bases). V was trimmed by 2 bases and J by 0 bases, leaving 9 bases between them. CDR1 is KGHSH and CDR2 is LQKENI in the germline V gene. This CDR3 has 15 amino acids.

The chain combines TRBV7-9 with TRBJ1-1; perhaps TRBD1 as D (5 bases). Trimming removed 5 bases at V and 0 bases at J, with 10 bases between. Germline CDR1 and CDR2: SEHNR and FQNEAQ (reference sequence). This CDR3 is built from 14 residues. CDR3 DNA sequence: TGTGCCAGCAGCCAGGGACTCCTGAACACTGAAGCTTTCTTT. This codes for CASSQGLLNTEAFF.

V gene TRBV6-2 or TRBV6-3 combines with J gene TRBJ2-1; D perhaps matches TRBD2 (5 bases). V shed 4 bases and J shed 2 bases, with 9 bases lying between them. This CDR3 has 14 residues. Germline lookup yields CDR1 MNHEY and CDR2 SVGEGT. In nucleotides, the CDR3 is TGTGCCAGCAGTTGGACCGGGGCCTACAATGAGCAGTTCTTC. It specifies CASSWTGAYNEQFF.

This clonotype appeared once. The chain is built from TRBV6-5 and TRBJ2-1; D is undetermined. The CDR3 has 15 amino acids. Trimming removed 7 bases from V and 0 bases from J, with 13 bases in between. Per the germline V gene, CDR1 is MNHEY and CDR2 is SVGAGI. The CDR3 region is CASTSGGLSYNEQFF. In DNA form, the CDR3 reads TGTGCCAGCACCTCGGGCGGCCTCTCCTACAATGAGCAGTTCTTC.

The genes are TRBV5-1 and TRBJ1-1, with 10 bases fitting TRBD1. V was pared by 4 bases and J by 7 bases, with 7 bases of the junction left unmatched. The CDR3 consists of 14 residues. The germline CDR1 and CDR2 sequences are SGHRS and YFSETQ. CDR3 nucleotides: TGCGCCAGCAGCCCCTGGGACAGGGGAATTGAAGCTTTCTTT. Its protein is CASSPWDRGIEAFF.

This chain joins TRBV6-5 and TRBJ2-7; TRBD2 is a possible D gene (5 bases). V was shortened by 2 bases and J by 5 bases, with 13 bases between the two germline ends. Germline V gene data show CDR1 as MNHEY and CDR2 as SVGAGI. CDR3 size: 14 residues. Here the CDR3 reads CASSYRLADNEQYF. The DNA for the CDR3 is TGTGCCAGCAGTTACCGGCTAGCTGACAACGAGCAGTACTTC.

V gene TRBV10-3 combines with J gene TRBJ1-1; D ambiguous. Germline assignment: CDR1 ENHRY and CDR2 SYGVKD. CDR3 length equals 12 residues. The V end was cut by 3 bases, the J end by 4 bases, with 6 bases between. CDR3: CAISETGTEAFF. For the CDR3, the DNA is TGTGCCATCAGTGAAACGGGCACTGAAGCTTTCTTT.

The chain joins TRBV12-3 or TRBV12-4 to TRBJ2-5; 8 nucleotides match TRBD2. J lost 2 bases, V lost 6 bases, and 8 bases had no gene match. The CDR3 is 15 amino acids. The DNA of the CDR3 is TGTGCCAGCAGCTTCGGACTAGCTGCGCAAGAGACCCAGTACTTC. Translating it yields CASSFGLAAQETQYF.

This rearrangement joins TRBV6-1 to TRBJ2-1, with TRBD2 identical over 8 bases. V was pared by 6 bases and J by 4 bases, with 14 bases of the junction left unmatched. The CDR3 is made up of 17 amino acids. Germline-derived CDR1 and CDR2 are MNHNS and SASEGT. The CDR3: CASSRFSGMGIYNEQFF. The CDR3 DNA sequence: TGTGCCAGCAGCCGTTTTAGCGGGATGGGGATATACAATGAGCAGTTCTTC.

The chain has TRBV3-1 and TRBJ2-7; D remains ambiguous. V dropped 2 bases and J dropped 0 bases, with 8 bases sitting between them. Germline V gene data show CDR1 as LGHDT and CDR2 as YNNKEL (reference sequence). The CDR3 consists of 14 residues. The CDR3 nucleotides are TGTGCCAGCAGCCAACTAGGTAGCTCCTACGAGCAGTACTTC. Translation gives CASSQLGSSYEQYF.

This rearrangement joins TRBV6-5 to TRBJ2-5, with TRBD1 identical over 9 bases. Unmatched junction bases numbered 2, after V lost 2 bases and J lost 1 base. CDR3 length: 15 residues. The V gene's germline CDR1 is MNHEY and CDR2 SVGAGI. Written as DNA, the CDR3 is TGTGCCAGCAGTTACGTGACAGGGGGCCAAGAGACCCAGTACTTC. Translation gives CASSYVTGGQETQYF.

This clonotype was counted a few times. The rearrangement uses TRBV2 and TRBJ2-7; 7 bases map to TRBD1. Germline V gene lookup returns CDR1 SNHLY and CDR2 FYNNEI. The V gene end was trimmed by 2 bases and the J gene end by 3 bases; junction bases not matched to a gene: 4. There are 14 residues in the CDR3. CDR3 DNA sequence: TGTGCCAGCAGTGAATGGGGACAGAGCTACGAGCAGTACTTC. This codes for CASSEWGQSYEQYF.

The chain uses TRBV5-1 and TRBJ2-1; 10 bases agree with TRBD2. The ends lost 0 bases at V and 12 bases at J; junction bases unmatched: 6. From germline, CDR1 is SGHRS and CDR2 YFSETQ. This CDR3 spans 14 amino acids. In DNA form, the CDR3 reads TGCGCCAGCAGCTTGGGGCTAGCGGGAGAGGTGCAGTTCTTC. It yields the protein CASSLGLAGEVQFF.

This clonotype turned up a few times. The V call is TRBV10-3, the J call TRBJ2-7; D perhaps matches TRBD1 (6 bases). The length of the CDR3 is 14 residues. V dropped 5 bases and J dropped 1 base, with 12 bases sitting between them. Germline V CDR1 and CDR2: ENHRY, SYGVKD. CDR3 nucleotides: TGTGCCATCAGTCCGGGACAAAGTTCCTACGAGCAGTACTTC. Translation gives CAISPGQSSYEQYF.